This T cell receptor (beta chain) was recovered during a study of cytomegalovirus exposure and HLA in healthy donors. Study summary: Earlier work reported 95 million to 130 million unique TCR beta sequences from about 200 million T cells. Study-level results: The productive fraction for most TCR beta V segments was about 87% or about 30% in an earlier analysis. A link between a missense DCLRE1C variant and TCR beta V- and J-gene trimming emerged from a later analysis.

V was trimmed by 5 bases and J by 2 bases, leaving 13 bases between them. The CDR3 consists of 13 residues. Per the germline V gene, CDR1 is GTSNPN and CDR2 is SVGIG (reference sequence). It was with 60 Vbeta and 13 Jbeta primers that the PCR ran. The authors' processing: Unique TCR beta chains totaled about 78 million in a later count, with roughly 11 million of them shared. Clones were sequenced by immunoSEQ multiplex PCR, and TCRdb holds only the in-frame ones, with some missing. The V and J calls and the clone size are those of that table, but D and trimming were determined from the DNA. Among around 64,000 clones, around 78% were seen once, and the ten largest hold about 8%. A note on this clone: No antigen is known for it.

The sample comprised PBMCs. The source of this sequence is a man aged 18 to 29 in good health and CMV-seropositive. The chain joins TRBV30 to TRBJ2-7; D remains unclear. The CDR3 loop is CAWGPYTAYEQYV. CDR3 DNA: TGTGCCTGGGGGCCGTATACAGCCTACGAGCAGTACGTC.